A selection of T cell receptor beta chains follows, all from one sample in a study of graft-versus-host responses after intestinal transplantation. Assay: immunoSEQ multiplex PCR; the TCRdb copy retains only in-frame clones and omits some. The sample contains roughly 56,000 clones, 90% to 95% of which appear only once. Sequenced material: PBMCs, taken 118 days after intestinal transplantation. The source of these receptors is a human patient who received an intestinal transplant, so some T cells may come from the graft donor. Both conserved end residues are part of each CDR3. Fields, in order: clone size, D gene, J gene, V gene, CDR3 protein, CDR3 DNA. A D gene is named only where the DNA matches it firmly. Clone size is given for some rows only: seen once, a few or many times, or a class if the clone is expanded.

NA	NA	TRBJ1-2	TRBV5-5	CASSLVGARGYTF	TGTGCCAGCAGCTTGGTCGGGGCGAGGGGCTACACCTTC
NA	TRBD1	TRBJ2-5	TRBV5-4	CASSLGDRGWETQYF	TGTGCCAGCAGCCTGGGGGACAGGGGGTGGGAGACCCAGTACTTC
NA	TRBD2	TRBJ2-5	TRBV6-1	CASSEGVAGGTETQYF	TGTGCCAGCAGTGAGGGGGTAGCGGGGGGTACCGAGACCCAGTACTTC
NA	NA	TRBJ2-5	TRBV5-1	CASSLEETQYF	TGCGCCAGCAGCTTGGAAGAGACCCAGTACTTC
NA	NA	TRBJ2-7	TRBV7-8	CASSFGRRNRGEQYF	TGTGCCAGCAGCTTTGGCCGCCGGAATCGCGGCGAGCAGTACTTC
NA	NA	TRBJ2-5	TRBV12-5	CASGYTPETQYF	TGTGCTAGTGGTTACACACCAGAGACCCAGTACTTC
once	TRBD2	TRBJ2-3	TRBV28	CASSSMIAGGPTDTQYF	TGTGCCAGCAGTTCAATGATAGCGGGGGGCCCCACAGATACGCAGTATTTT
NA	NA	TRBJ2-5	TRBV13	CASSLGPFIGPRDETQYF	TGTGCCAGCAGCTTAGGCCCCTTCATTGGGCCAAGGGATGAGACCCAGTACTTC
once	NA	TRBJ1-2	TRBV14	CASSPSGNYGYTF	TGTGCCAGCAGCCCCTCAGGGAACTATGGCTACACCTTC
few	TRBD1	TRBJ2-7	TRBV6-5	CASSYVQGGSYEQYF	TGTGCCAGCAGTTACGTACAGGGGGGATCCTACGAGCAGTACTTC